Following are 26 T cell receptor beta chains from one sample sequenced in a study of shared clonotypes between healthy human individuals. TCRdb's copy holds only in-frame clones and misses some; the assay was immunoSEQ multiplex PCR. The repertoire consists of under 2,500,000 clones, with around 95% occurring once and the leading ten covering around 0.13%. Sequencing used naive CD4+ T cells sorted from blood. Stated subset: CD45RA+ positively selected. Receptors were obtained from a man in his late teens or twenties in good health.

The genes are TRBV7-2 and TRBJ1-1, with unresolved D. Looked up from germline, CDR1 is SGHTA and CDR2 is FQGNSA. The CDR3 covers 16 residues. V lost 0 bases, J lost 0 bases, and 11 bases lay in between. The CDR3 protein is CASSLASGIMNTEAFF. CDR3 in DNA: TGTGCCAGCAGCTTAGCGTCCGGTATTATGAACACTGAAGCTTTCTTT.

The genes are TRBV5-1 and TRBJ2-5; tentatively, D is TRBD1 or TRBD2 (5 bases each). In germline, CDR1 is SGHRS, CDR2 YFSETQ. Trimming left V 3 bases short and J 5 bases short, with 17 bases between. The CDR3 is made up of 15 amino acids. CDR3 bases: TGCGCCAGCAGCTCCCTCGTCTCCTGGGGGGAGACCCAGTACTTC. Its translation: CASSSLVSWGETQYF.

This clone came up once. V gene TRBV7-9 combines with J gene TRBJ1-6, with D uncertain. CDR1 is SEHNR, CDR2 FQNEAQ, per germline (reference sequence). The CDR3 contains 14 residues. Trimming took off 3 bases at V and 7 bases at J, with 10 bases between the two ends. The CDR3 DNA reads TGTGCCAGCAGCTTGGCAGGACTCAATTCACCCCTCCACTTT. Its protein is CASSLAGLNSPLHF.

V and J are TRBV28 and TRBJ1-1; D unresolved. There are 16 residues in the CDR3. Trimming pared 5 bases from V and 1 base from J, leaving 17 bases between. The V gene's germline CDR1 is MDHEN and CDR2 SYDVKM. The CDR3 loop reads CASSTPGRATNTEAFF. In nucleotides, the CDR3 is TGTGCCAGCAGTACACCTGGGAGGGCAACGAACACTGAAGCTTTCTTT.

The V gene is TRBV27, the J gene TRBJ2-7; perhaps TRBD2 as D (6 bases). The germline gives CDR1 MNHEY, CDR2 SMNVEV (reference sequence). There are 16 residues in the CDR3. V was shortened by 5 bases and J by 5 bases, with 22 bases between the two germline ends. CDR3: CASSPIRGPGGDEQYF. CDR3 nucleotide sequence: TGTGCCAGCAGTCCTATTCGAGGACCCGGAGGGGACGAGCAGTACTTC.

This chain connects TRBV6-6 to TRBJ1-5; 10 bases map to TRBD1. Trimming took 5 bases from V and 2 from J; bases not matched to a gene: 6. The CDR3 is 16 residues long. Looked up from germline, CDR1 is MNHNY and CDR2 is SVGAGI (reference sequence). DNA for the CDR3: TGTGCCAGCAGTCCCCGGGACAGGGGTGGCAATCAGCCCCAGCATTTT. It translates to CASSPRDRGGNQPQHF.

Remarks on this clone: Other DNA sequences in this specimen translate into the identical CDR3. The chain uses TRBV6-1 and TRBJ1-1, with 7 bases matching TRBD1. The CDR3 runs to 13 residues. The junction had 3 bases not matched to a gene; V was cut back by 6 bases and J by 2 bases. Germline CDR1 and CDR2: MNHNS and SASEGT. Here the CDR3 reads CASRGQSNTEAFF. The CDR3 bases are TGTGCCAGCAGGGGACAGTCTAACACTGAAGCTTTCTTT.

The rearrangement links TRBV7-8 to TRBJ2-2; TRBD1 aligns across 8 bases. This CDR3 is 15 amino acids long. In germline, CDR1 is SGHVS, CDR2 FQNEAQ. Unmatched junction bases numbered 4, after V lost 5 bases and J lost 2 bases. The CDR3: CASSPDRANTGELFF. CDR3 nucleotide sequence: TGTGCCAGCAGCCCGGACAGGGCTAACACCGGGGAGCTGTTTTTT.

This chain links TRBV5-6 with TRBJ2-3, with D possibly TRBD1 on 6 matching bases. CDR3 size: 16 residues. In germline, CDR1 is SGHDT, CDR2 YYEEEE. V was cut by 3 bases and J by 1 base, with 15 bases left in between. In DNA form, the CDR3 reads TGTGCCAGCAGCTCAACCGGCAGGGGACGCACAGATACGCAGTATTTT. Protein sequence: CASSSTGRGRTDTQYF.

The CDR3 spells CASTGPTTTFSGANVLTF. CDR3 coding DNA: TGTGCCAGCACTGGACCAACCACTACATTTTCTGGGGCCAACGTCCTGACTTTC. The chain recombines TRBV28 with TRBJ2-6; D call uncertain. With 7 bases removed from V and 1 base from J, the gap between germline ends came to 20 bases. The CDR3 loop spans 18 amino acids. Germline V CDR1 and CDR2: MDHEN, SYDVKM.

The chain links TRBV30 to TRBJ1-1; tentative D call: TRBD1 (6 bases). Per germline, CDR1 GTSNPN and CDR2 SVGIG (reference sequence). CDR3 length equals 13 residues. Trimming left V 5 bases short and J 5 bases short, with 15 bases between. This CDR3 reads CAWETQGRTEAFF. The DNA for the CDR3 is TGTGCCTGGGAAACGCAGGGGAGGACTGAAGCTTTCTTT.

The V and J genes are TRBV28 and TRBJ1-4; D may be TRBD1 (6 bases). V was cut by 4 bases and J by 0 bases, with 12 bases left in between. The CDR3 covers 16 residues. CDR1 is MDHEN, CDR2 SYDVKM, per germline. CDR3: CASSSTGWATNEKLFF. The CDR3 DNA reads as TGTGCCAGCAGTTCTACAGGGTGGGCAACTAATGAAAAACTGTTTTTT.

Only one count was recorded for this clone. The V and J genes are TRBV4-2 and TRBJ2-7; TRBD1 might be the D (7 bases). The V end was cut by 1 base, the J end by 2 bases, with 15 bases between. Looked up from germline, CDR1 is LGHNA and CDR2 is YNFKEQ. This CDR3 region has 16 residues. CDR3 sequence reads: CASSQGGGGQTYEQYF. CDR3 bases: TGTGCCAGCAGCCAAGGCGGAGGGGGACAGACCTACGAGCAGTACTTC.

This rearrangement joins TRBV6-1 to TRBJ1-5; D possibly corresponds to TRBD1 (5 bases). The ends were cut back, 7 bases at V and 9 bases at J, with 16 bases in the middle. This CDR3 is built from 13 residues. The germline gives CDR1 MNHNS, CDR2 SASEGT. CDR3 coding DNA: TGTGCCAGCATCCCGGACACTCTGAGGCCCCAGCATTTT. As protein: CASIPDTLRPQHF.

The rearrangement links TRBV19 to TRBJ2-2; 10 bases match TRBD1. Looked up from germline, CDR1 is LNHDA and CDR2 is SQIVND (reference sequence). The CDR3 covers 14 residues. The junction had 6 bases not matched to a gene; V was cut back by 7 bases and J by 7 bases. The CDR3: CASKETGGIGELFF. As DNA, the CDR3 is TGTGCCAGTAAGGAGACAGGGGGCATCGGGGAGCTGTTTTTT.

The V gene is TRBV5-1, the J gene TRBJ1-1; tentatively, D is TRBD1 (5 bases). V lost 4 bases and J lost 2, with 12 bases in between. The CDR3 extends over 14 amino acids. From germline, CDR1 is SGHRS and CDR2 YFSETQ. The CDR3 loop reads CASSLLGVNTEAFF. The CDR3 DNA sequence: TGCGCCAGCAGCCTGTTAGGGGTTAACACTGAAGCTTTCTTT.

About this clone itself: This specimen includes other DNA sequences encoding the same CDR3. The J gene is TRBJ1-1, the V gene TRBV6-5, with TRBD1 as a possible D gene (6 bases). The CDR3 extends over 12 amino acids. Germline V gene sequence: CDR1 MNHEY, CDR2 SVGAGI. The germline V and J ends were trimmed by 2 bases and 6 bases, with 7 bases remaining between them. The CDR3 is CASSYRGSEAFF. CDR3 DNA: TGTGCCAGCAGTTACAGGGGGTCTGAAGCTTTCTTT.

This rearrangement joins TRBV5-5 to TRBJ1-5; no definite D call. Germline V gene sequence: CDR1 SGHKS, CDR2 YYEKEE (reference sequence). Trimming shortened V by 0 bases and J by 0 bases, and 7 bases separated the two germline ends. CDR3 length: 15 residues. The CDR3 protein is CASSLVTNSNQPQHF. In DNA form, the CDR3 reads TGTGCCAGCAGCTTGGTCACGAATAGCAATCAGCCCCAGCATTTT.

This chain links TRBV5-4 with TRBJ2-7; 11 nucleotides align to TRBD2. This CDR3 has 16 residues. The J segment lost 2 bases and the V segment lost 0 bases, leaving 4 bases of the junction unmatched. Germline V gene sequence: CDR1 SGHNT, CDR2 YYREEE (reference sequence). CDR3 residues: CASSLEGTSGPYEQYF. The CDR3 coding sequence is TGTGCCAGCAGCTTGGAGGGGACTAGCGGCCCCTACGAGCAGTACTTC.

This clone was picked up one time. The chain has TRBV6-4 and TRBJ2-7; tentatively, D is TRBD1 (6 bases). Trimming shortened V by 2 bases and J by 3 bases, and 32 bases separated the two germline ends. The V gene's germline CDR1 is MRHNA and CDR2 SNTAGT. CDR3 length equals 21 residues. CDR3 region: CASSDRSQGRNPQGPNYEQYF. The CDR3 DNA is TGTGCCAGCAGTGACCGTTCGCAGGGTAGAAATCCTCAGGGGCCTAACTACGAGCAGTACTTC.

V is TRBV12-5 and J is TRBJ1-2; 10 bases match TRBD1. Germline V CDR1 and CDR2: LGHNT, FRNRAP. The V gene end was trimmed by 5 bases and the J gene end by 7 bases; junction bases not matched to a gene: 7. The CDR3 consists of 14 residues. CDR3 protein: CASGPSGQGSGYTF. The CDR3 DNA follows: TGTGCTAGTGGTCCCTCGGGACAGGGGTCTGGCTACACCTTC.

The chain has TRBV7-9 and TRBJ1-5; no reliable D call. Germline CDR1 is SEHNR and CDR2 is FQNEAQ (reference sequence). This CDR3 has 12 residues. Trimming left V 4 bases short and J 15 bases short, with 16 bases between. CDR3 sequence: CASSSLGRVMHF. The CDR3 DNA sequence: TGTGCCAGCAGCTCCCTAGGGAGGGTTATGCATTTT. The whole variable domain, filled in from reference TRBV7-9 and TRBJ1-5, reads DTGVSQNPRHKITKRGQNVTFRCDPISEHNRLYWYRQTLGQGPEFLTYFQNEAQLEKSRLLSDRFSAERPKGSFSTLEIQRTEQGDSAMYLCASSSLGRVMHFGDGTRLSIL.

This clone was detected a few times. This CDR3 is also generated by other DNA sequences in the sample. The gene calls are TRBV18 and TRBJ2-3, with D unclear. CDR1 and CDR2 from the germline V gene are KGHSH and LQKENI. This CDR3 comprises 12 residues. V was cut by 2 bases and J by 2 bases, with 2 bases left in between. CDR3 residues: CASSPDTDTQYF. The CDR3 nucleotides are TGTGCCAGCTCACCAGACACAGATACGCAGTATTTT.

This clone was recorded once. CDR3 protein: CASSLEGEITEAFF. The CDR3 bases are TGTGCCAGCAGCTTGGAGGGGGAAATCACTGAAGCTTTCTTT. The gene calls are TRBV5-6 and TRBJ1-1, with TRBD1 as a possible D gene (6 bases). Germline V gene data show CDR1 as SGHDT and CDR2 as YYEEEE. There are 14 residues in the CDR3. Trimming left V 0 bases short and J 4 bases short, with 10 bases between.

The rearrangement uses TRBV14 and TRBJ2-5; D is unclear. Per germline, CDR1 SGHDN and CDR2 FVKESK. The length of the CDR3 is 11 residues. Trimming removed 0 bases from V and 7 bases from J, with 3 bases in between. Written as DNA, the CDR3 is TGTGCCAGCAGCCAAGAGGGGACCCAGTACTTC. This codes for CASSQEGTQYF.

There are a few counts of this clone. The rearrangement links TRBV28 to TRBJ2-7; 8 bases match TRBD1. The germline V gene has CDR1 MDHEN and CDR2 SYDVKM. The V segment lost 3 bases and the J segment 10 bases; nucleotides outside the gene matches: 11. The CDR3 covers 14 residues. CDR3 DNA: TGTGCCAGCAGTTTTTTTTCCGGACAGGGAGAACAGTACTTC. Translation: CASSFFSGQGEQYF.